The 9 T cell receptor beta chains in this list originate from one sample, sequenced in a study of blood T cell repertoires in COVID-19 (dated by TCRdb to the early 2020s). Library construction relied on the immunoSEQ multiplex PCR assay. TCRdb took this table from immuneACCESS and kept in-frame rearrangements with V and J called. Such tables lack part of the clones; where checked against another copy, unresolved V genes explain under half of the gap, and the rest is unexplained. The sample table lists around 130,000 clones, 84% of them with a count of one. About 4% of the sample is held by the ten biggest clonotypes. Sequenced input: PBMCs or T cells enriched from blood (not recorded which). Every receptor here comes from a woman in her 30s who had recovered from COVID-19.

This rearrangement joins TRBV7-2 to TRBJ1-2; the D is unclear. This CDR3 comprises 13 residues. V was cut by 3 bases and J by 4 bases, with 9 bases left in between. Germline V gene data show CDR1 as SGHTA and CDR2 as FQGNSA. The CDR3 DNA sequence: TGTGCCAGCAGCTTTAATCCCCTCTATGGCTACACCTTC. Translating it yields CASSFNPLYGYTF. Complete variable domain (other parts from reference TRBV7-2 and TRBJ1-2): GAGVSQSPSNKVTEKGKDVELRCDPISGHTALYWYRQSLGQGLEFLIYFQGNSAPDKSGLPSDRFSAERTGGSVSTLTIQRTQQEDSAVYLCASSFNPLYGYTFGSGTRLTVV.

This chain uses TRBV29-1 with TRBJ1-2, with D hard to call. The CDR3 is 13 amino acids. Per the germline V gene, CDR1 is SQVTM and CDR2 is ANQGSEA. The V end lost 3 bases, the J end lost 0 bases, and 8 bases lay between the germline ends. CDR3 loop: CSVDVETNYGYTF. Written as DNA, the CDR3 is TGCAGCGTTGATGTGGAGACTAACTATGGCTACACCTTC.

J is TRBJ2-7 and V is TRBV5-1; 11 nucleotides agree with TRBD2. The CDR3 runs to 15 residues. Losses at the gene ends were 0 bases for V and 3 bases for J; bases not matched to a gene: 2. Per the germline V gene, CDR1 is SGHRS and CDR2 is YFSETQ. This CDR3 reads CASSLASGRIYEQYF. The CDR3 bases are TGCGCCAGCAGCTTGGCTAGCGGGAGGATCTACGAGCAGTACTTC.

The CDR3 DNA reads TGTGCCAGCAGTCCGTCCACACAATTCTATGGCTACACCTTC. Encoded protein: CASSPSTQFYGYTF. The V call is TRBV28, the J call TRBJ1-2, with D unclear. The CDR3 sequence is 14 residues long. Looked up from germline, CDR1 is MDHEN and CDR2 is SYDVKM. V was shortened by 5 bases and J by 4 bases, with 14 bases between the two germline ends.

The chain employs TRBV13 and TRBJ1-2; no clear D. CDR1 and CDR2 from the germline V gene are PRHDT and FYEKMQ (reference sequence). The CDR3 has 18 residues. V was clipped by 3 bases and J by 0 bases, with 20 bases between them. The CDR3 region has the DNA TGTGCCAGCAGCTTCAGAATCTTCCCCGGACTTCCTAACTATGGCTACACCTTC. This codes for CASSFRIFPGLPNYGYTF.

J is TRBJ2-6 and V is TRBV12-3 or TRBV12-4; no reliable D call. The CDR3 extends over 13 amino acids. Trimming cost V 5 bases and J 4 bases, with 6 bases left between them. CDR3 sequence (DNA): TGTGCCAGCAGTCGAGAAGGGGCCAACGTCCTGACTTTC. It specifies CASSREGANVLTF.

The gene calls are TRBV7-9 and TRBJ2-3; 10 nucleotides line up with TRBD2. J lost 0 bases, V lost 2 bases, and 8 bases had no gene match. This CDR3 has 18 amino acids. The germline CDR1 and CDR2 sequences are SEHNR and FQNEAQ (reference sequence). CDR3 nucleotide sequence: TGTGCCAGCAGCTTACCCCCCCCGGGACTAGCGAGCACAGATACGCAGTATTTT. This encodes CASSLPPPGLASTDTQYF.

The V call is TRBV5-6, the J call TRBJ2-7; possible D gene TRBD1, 5 bases. V lost 4 bases, J lost 0 bases, and 8 bases lay in between. CDR1 and CDR2 (germline): SGHDT, YYEEEE. The CDR3 contains 13 residues. CDR3 DNA sequence: TGTGCCAGCAGCCAGACAGACTCCTACGAGCAGTACTTC. This encodes CASSQTDSYEQYF.

This chain uses TRBV24-1 with TRBJ1-3; D is perhaps TRBD1 (6 bases). Trimming removed 3 bases at V and 4 bases at J, with 15 bases between. Germline V gene lookup returns CDR1 KGHDR and CDR2 SFDVKD. The CDR3 loop spans 16 amino acids. The CDR3 nucleotides are TGTGCCACCAGTGATCCCAGGTCAGGGGCCGGAAACACCATATATTTT. Protein: CATSDPRSGAGNTIYF.